These T cell receptor beta chains were read from a single sample in a study of technical replicates of blood from a few donors. The method was immunoSEQ multiplex PCR; TCRdb's version includes in-frame clones alone and lacks a portion of them. The repertoire holds 45,000 to 55,000 clones, with 95% to 97% as singletons. Sequencing was done on a sample of T cells isolated from PBMCs. All receptors derive from a human donor in good health. Both conserved end residues are part of each CDR3. D genes are given only for firm matches. Only some rows state a clone size, as once, few, many or a class for expanded clones.

TRBV7-6	-	TRBD1	TRBJ2-7	CASSPGTGGSGEQYF	TGTGCCAGCAGCCCCGGGACAGGGGGCTCCGGAGAGCAGTACTTC
TRBV6-5	-	TRBD2	TRBJ2-1	CASSLPGLAGVEQFF	TGTGCCAGCAGCCTACCGGGACTAGCGGGAGTTGAGCAGTTCTTC
TRBV5-1	-	-	TRBJ2-3	CASSPDGDTLDTQYF	TGCGCCAGCAGCCCTGACGGGGACACACTAGATACGCAGTATTTT
TRBV28	-	-	TRBJ2-1	CASSLGGGEFF	TGTGCCAGCAGTTTAGGGGGCGGAGAGTTCTTC
TRBV6-5	-	-	TRBJ1-5	CASSQGTSNQPQHF	TGTGCCAGCAGTCAGGGGACCTCCAATCAGCCCCAGCATTTT
TRBV4-1	-	-	TRBJ2-2	CASSQDPSSTGELFF	TGCGCCAGCAGCCAAGATCCTAGCTCGACCGGGGAGCTGTTTTTT
TRBV11-2	-	-	TRBJ2-6	CASSLVSGQTSGANVLTF	TGTGCCAGCAGCTTAGTTTCCGGACAAACATCTGGGGCCAACGTCCTGACTTTC
TRBV7-2	once	-	TRBJ2-7	CASSFVSSYEQYF	TGTGCCAGCAGCTTCGTTAGCTCCTACGAGCAGTACTTC
TRBV7-8	-	-	TRBJ1-2	CASSLSRQGDGYTF	TGTGCCAGCAGCTTAAGTAGGCAGGGCGACGGCTACACCTTC
TRBV27	-	-	TRBJ2-7	CASRLVQGTLSLYEQYF	TGTGCCAGCAGATTAGTGCAGGGTACCCTATCCCTCTACGAGCAGTACTTC
TRBV11-2	-	-	TRBJ2-5	CASSVGPQETQYF	TGTGCCAGCAGCGTGGGGCCACAGGAGACCCAGTACTTC
TRBV2	-	-	TRBJ1-2	CASSTGNYNYGYTF	TGTGCCAGCAGTACCGGGAATTATAACTATGGCTACACCTTC
TRBV7-8	-	TRBD2	TRBJ2-7	CASSLARGAEGTSSYEQYF	TGTGCCAGCAGCTTAGCGCGGGGGGCAGAGGGGACGAGCTCCTACGAGCAGTACTTC
TRBV5-1	-	TRBD1	TRBJ2-7	CARRPGQGWRYEQYF	TGCGCCAGGAGGCCGGGACAGGGATGGCGGTACGAGCAGTACTTC
TRBV6-6	few	TRBD2	TRBJ2-7	CASSYFGTSYEQYF	TGTGCCAGCAGTTACTTCGGGACTAGTTACGAGCAGTACTTC
TRBV27	-	-	TRBJ2-7	CASSLQGETYEQYF	TGTGCCAGCAGTTTACAGGGCGAAACCTACGAGCAGTACTTC
TRBV9	once	-	TRBJ1-1	CASSATVANTEAFF	TGTGCCAGCAGCGCGACAGTAGCGAACACTGAAGCTTTCTTT
TRBV29-1	-	-	TRBJ2-7	CSALGEVHYEQYF	TGCAGCGCATTAGGAGAAGTTCACTACGAGCAGTACTTC
TRBV28	-	-	TRBJ2-7	CASSLGGAIYEQYF	TGTGCCAGCAGTTTGGGGGGGGCTATCTACGAGCAGTACTTC
TRBV30	-	-	TRBJ1-4	CAWSGLSANEKLFF	TGTGCCTGGAGTGGGTTATCGGCTAATGAAAAACTGTTTTTT
TRBV5-1	-	-	TRBJ1-3	CASSLGQGNTIYF	TGCGCCAGCAGCTTGGGACAGGGAAACACCATATATTTT